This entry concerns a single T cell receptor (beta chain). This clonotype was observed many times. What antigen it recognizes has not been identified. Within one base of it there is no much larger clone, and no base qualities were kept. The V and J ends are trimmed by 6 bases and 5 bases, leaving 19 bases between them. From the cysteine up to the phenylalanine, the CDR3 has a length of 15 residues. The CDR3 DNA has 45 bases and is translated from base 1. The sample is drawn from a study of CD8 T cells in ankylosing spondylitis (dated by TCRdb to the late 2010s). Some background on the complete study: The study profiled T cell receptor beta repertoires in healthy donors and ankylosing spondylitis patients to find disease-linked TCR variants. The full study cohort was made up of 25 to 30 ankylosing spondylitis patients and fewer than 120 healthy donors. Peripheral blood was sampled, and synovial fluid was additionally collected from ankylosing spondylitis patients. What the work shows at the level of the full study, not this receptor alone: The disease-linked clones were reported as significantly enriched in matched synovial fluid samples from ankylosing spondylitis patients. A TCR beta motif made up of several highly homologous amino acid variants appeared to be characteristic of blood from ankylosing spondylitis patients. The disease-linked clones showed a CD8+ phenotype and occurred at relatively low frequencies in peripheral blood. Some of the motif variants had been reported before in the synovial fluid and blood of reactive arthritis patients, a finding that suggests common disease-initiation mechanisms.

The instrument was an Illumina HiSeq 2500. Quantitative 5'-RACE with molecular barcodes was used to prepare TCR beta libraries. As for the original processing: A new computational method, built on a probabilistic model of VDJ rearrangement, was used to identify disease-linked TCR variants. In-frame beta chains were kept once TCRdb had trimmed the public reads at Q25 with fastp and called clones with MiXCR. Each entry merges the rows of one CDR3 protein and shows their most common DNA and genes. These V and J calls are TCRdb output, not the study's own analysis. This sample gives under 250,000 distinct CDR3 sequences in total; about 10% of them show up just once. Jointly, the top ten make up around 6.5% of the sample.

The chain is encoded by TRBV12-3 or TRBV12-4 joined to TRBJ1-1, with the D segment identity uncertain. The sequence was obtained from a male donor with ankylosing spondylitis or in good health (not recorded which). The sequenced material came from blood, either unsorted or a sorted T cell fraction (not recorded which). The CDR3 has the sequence CASRAAWTGGTEAFF. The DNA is TGTGCCAGCAGGGCCGCCTGGACGGGAGGAACTGAAGCTTTCTTT.